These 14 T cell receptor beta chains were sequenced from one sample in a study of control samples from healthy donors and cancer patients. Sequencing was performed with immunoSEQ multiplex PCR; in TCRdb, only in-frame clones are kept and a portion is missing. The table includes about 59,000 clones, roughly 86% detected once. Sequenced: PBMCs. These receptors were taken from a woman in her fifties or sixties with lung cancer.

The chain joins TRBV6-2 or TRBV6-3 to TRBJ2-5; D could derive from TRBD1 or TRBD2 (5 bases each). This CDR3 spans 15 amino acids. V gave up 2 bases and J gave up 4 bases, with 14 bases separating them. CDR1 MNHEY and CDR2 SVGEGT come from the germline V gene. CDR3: CASSYGTTAGETQYF. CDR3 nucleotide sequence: TGTGCCAGCAGTTACGGGACCACTGCGGGAGAGACCCAGTACTTC.

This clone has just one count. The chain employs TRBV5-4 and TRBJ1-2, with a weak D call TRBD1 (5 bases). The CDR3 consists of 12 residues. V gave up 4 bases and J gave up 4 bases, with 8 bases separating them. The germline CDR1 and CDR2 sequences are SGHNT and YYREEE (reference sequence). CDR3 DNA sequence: TGTGCCAGCAGCCCTACAGGCTATGGCTACACCTTC. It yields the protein CASSPTGYGYTF.

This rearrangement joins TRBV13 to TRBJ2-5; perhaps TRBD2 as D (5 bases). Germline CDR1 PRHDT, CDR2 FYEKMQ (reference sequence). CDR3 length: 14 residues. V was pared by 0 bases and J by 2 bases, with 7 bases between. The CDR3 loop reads CASSLGLGQETQYF. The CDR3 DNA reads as TGTGCCAGCAGCTTAGGACTAGGGCAAGAGACCCAGTACTTC.

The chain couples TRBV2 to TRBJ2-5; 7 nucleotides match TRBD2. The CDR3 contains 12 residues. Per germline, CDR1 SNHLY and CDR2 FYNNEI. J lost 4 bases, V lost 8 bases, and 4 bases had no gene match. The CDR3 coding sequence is TGTGCCAGCGGGGGGGGAATAGAGACCCAGTACTTC. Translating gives CASGGGIETQYF.

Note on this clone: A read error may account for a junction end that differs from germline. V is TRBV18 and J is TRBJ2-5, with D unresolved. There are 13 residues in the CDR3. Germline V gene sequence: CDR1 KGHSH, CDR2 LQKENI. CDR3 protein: CASSPRTGETQYF. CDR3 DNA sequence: TGTGCCAGCTCCCCACGGACGGGAGAGACCCAGTACTTC. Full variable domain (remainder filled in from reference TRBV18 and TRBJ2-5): NAGVMQNPRHLVRRRGQEARLRCSPMKGHSHVYWYRQLPEEGLKFMVYLQKENIIDESGMPKERFSAEFPKEGPSILRIQQVVRGDSAAYFCASSPRTGETQYFGPGTRLLVL.

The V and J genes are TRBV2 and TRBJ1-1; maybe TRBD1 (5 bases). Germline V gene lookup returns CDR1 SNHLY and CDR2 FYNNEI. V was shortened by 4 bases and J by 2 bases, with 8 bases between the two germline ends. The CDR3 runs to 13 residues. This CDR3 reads CASSARANTEAFF. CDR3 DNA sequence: TGTGCCAGCAGTGCCAGGGCTAACACTGAAGCTTTCTTT.

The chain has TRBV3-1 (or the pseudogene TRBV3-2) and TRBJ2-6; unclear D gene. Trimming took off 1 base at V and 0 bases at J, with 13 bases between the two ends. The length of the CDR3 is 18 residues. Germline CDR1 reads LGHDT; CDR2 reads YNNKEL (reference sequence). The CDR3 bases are TGTGCCAGCAGCCAAGTATTTGACCACCCCTCTGGGGCCAACGTCCTGACTTTC. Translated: CASSQVFDHPSGANVLTF.

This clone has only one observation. The CDR3 DNA reads TGTGCCAGCAGCCAACTAGCGGGCACCGGGGAGCTGTTTTTT. Its protein product is CASSQLAGTGELFF. V usage is TRBV3-1 (or the pseudogene TRBV3-2) and J usage is TRBJ2-2; 8 bases align to TRBD2. Germline V gene data show CDR1 as LGHDT and CDR2 as YNNKEL (reference sequence). The CDR3 is made up of 14 amino acids. The V and J ends lost 2 bases and 4 bases, in that order; junction bases with no gene match: 0.

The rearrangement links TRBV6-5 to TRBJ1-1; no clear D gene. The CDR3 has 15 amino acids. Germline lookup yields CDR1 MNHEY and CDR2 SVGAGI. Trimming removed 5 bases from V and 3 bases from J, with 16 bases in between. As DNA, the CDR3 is TGTGCCAGCAGTAGGACGCAAATGATGGACACTGAAGCTTTCTTT. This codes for CASSRTQMMDTEAFF.

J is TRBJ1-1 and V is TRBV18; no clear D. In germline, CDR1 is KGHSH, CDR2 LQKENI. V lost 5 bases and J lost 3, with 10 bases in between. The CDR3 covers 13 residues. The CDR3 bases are TGTGCCAGCTCAGCCTCTGGGGACACTGAAGCTTTCTTT. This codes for CASSASGDTEAFF.

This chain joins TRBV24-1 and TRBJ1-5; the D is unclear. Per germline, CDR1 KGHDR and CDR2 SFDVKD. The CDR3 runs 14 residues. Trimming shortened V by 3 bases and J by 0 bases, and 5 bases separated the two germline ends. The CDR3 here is CATSDPGSNQPQHF. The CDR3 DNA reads TGTGCCACCAGTGATCCAGGTAGCAATCAGCCCCAGCATTTT.

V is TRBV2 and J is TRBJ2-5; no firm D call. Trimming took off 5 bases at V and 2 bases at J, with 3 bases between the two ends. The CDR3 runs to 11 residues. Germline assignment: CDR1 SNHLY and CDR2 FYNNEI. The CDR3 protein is CASSKQETQYF. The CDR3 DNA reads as TGTGCCAGCAGTAAACAAGAGACCCAGTACTTC.

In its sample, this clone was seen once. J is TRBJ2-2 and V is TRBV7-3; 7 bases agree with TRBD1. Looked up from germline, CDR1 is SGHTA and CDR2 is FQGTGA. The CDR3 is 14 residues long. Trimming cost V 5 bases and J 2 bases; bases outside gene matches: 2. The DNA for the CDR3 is TGTGCCAGCAGCCGACAGGGTAACACCGGGGAGCTGTTTTTT. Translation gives CASSRQGNTGELFF.

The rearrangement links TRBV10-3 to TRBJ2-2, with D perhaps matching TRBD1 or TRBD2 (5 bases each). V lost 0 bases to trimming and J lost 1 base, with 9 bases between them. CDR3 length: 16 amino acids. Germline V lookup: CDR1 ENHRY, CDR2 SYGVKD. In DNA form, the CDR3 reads TGTGCCATCAGTGAGTCGAATGGGGGGAACACCGGGGAGCTGTTTTTT. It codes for CAISESNGGNTGELFF.